The 25 T cell receptor beta chains in this list originate from one sample, sequenced in a study of blood T cell repertoires in COVID-19. Assay: immunoSEQ multiplex PCR; the TCRdb copy retains only in-frame clones and omits some. The table includes about 130,000 clones, roughly 83% detected once. Sequenced: PBMCs or T cells enriched from blood (not recorded which). The receptors come from a middle-aged man who had recovered from COVID-19.

This clone was counted ten times or more. The chain couples TRBV4-3 to TRBJ2-1, with TRBD2 matching over 9 bases. V dropped 0 bases and J dropped 4; count of bases not matched to a gene: 4. The CDR3 is 16 residues long. From germline, CDR1 is LGHNA and CDR2 YSLEER. The CDR3 DNA sequence: TGCGCCAGCAGCCAAGATGCGGGGGGGCCTTACAATGAGCAGTTCTTC. Amino acids: CASSQDAGGPYNEQFF.

The rearrangement links TRBV7-3 to TRBJ2-5; D is undetermined. Germline CDR1 and CDR2: SGHTA and FQGTGA. The CDR3 covers 12 residues. Trimming left V 3 bases short and J 5 bases short, with 7 bases between. The CDR3 sequence: CASSLPGETQYF. CDR3 sequence (DNA): TGTGCCAGCAGCTTGCCCGGGGAGACCCAGTACTTC.

J is TRBJ1-5 and V is TRBV7-2; weak D call: TRBD1 (6 bases). CDR1 is SGHTA, CDR2 FQGNSA, per germline. Trimming removed 4 bases at V and 0 bases at J, with 19 bases between. This CDR3 region has 18 residues. CDR3 in amino acids: CASSSPTGSGSSNQPQHF. CDR3 DNA sequence: TGTGCCAGCAGCTCTCCGACAGGTTCAGGATCTAGCAATCAGCCCCAGCATTTT. Combining the CDR3 with reference TRBV7-2 and TRBJ1-5 gives the whole variable domain GAGVSQSPSNKVTEKGKDVELRCDPISGHTALYWYRQSLGQGLEFLIYFQGNSAPDKSGLPSDRFSAERTGGSVSTLTIQRTQQEDSAVYLCASSSPTGSGSSNQPQHFGDGTRLSIL.

The DNA of the CDR3 is TGTGCCAGCAGCCCGGAACTAGAGTCTAATGAGCAGTTCTTC. Its protein is CASSPELESNEQFF. The chain carries TRBV5-4 and TRBJ2-1; a weak D match, TRBD2 (5 bases). Per germline, CDR1 SGHNT and CDR2 YYREEE (reference sequence). The CDR3 is 14 amino acids. V dropped 4 bases and J dropped 7 bases, with 15 bases sitting between them.

The V and J genes are TRBV6-4 and TRBJ1-5, with D possibly being TRBD1 (5 bases). CDR1 and CDR2 from the germline V gene are MRHNA and SNTAGT. Trimming stripped 5 bases from V and 1 base from J, with 9 bases between. CDR3 length: 14 residues. This CDR3 reads CASSQDSSNQPQHF. The DNA of the CDR3 is TGTGCCAGCAGTCAAGACAGCAGCAATCAGCCCCAGCATTTT.

This clone was found once. The rearrangement joins TRBV19 to TRBJ2-3, with D possibly being TRBD2 (6 bases). V lost 3 bases and J lost 4, with 17 bases in between. The CDR3 is made up of 16 amino acids. Per germline, CDR1 LNHDA and CDR2 SQIVND (reference sequence). The CDR3: CASSIDETRYADTQYF. Written as DNA, the CDR3 is TGTGCCAGTAGTATTGATGAGACTAGGTACGCAGATACGCAGTATTTT. Full variable domain (rest looked up from reference TRBV19 and TRBJ2-3): DGGITQSPKYLFRKEGQNVTLSCEQNLNHDAMYWYRQDPGQGLRLIYYSQIVNDFQKGDIAEGYSVSREKKESFPLTVTSAQKNPTAFYLCASSIDETRYADTQYFGPGTRLTVL.

The genes are TRBV4-1 and TRBJ1-2; D ambiguous. The germline gives CDR1 MGHRA, CDR2 YSYEKL. V shed 0 bases and J shed 2 bases, with 10 bases lying between them. The CDR3 spans 15 residues. The chain's CDR3 is CASSQDQIINYGYTF. CDR3 sequence (DNA): TGCGCCAGCAGCCAAGATCAGATTATCAACTATGGCTACACCTTC.

The chain uses TRBV27 and TRBJ1-1; possibly TRBD1 for D (6 bases). V shed 3 bases and J shed 9 bases, with 14 bases lying between them. The CDR3 is made up of 13 amino acids. Germline CDR1 MNHEY, CDR2 SMNVEV (reference sequence). The CDR3 sequence is CASSFAGGPKAFF. The CDR3 region has the DNA TGTGCCAGCAGTTTCGCCGGGGGGCCCAAAGCTTTCTTT.

The gene calls are TRBV6-5 and TRBJ2-1, with 15 bases lining up with TRBD2. Trimming at V came to 2 bases and at J to 9 bases, leaving 2 bases not matched to a gene. Germline lookup yields CDR1 MNHEY and CDR2 SVGAGI. There are 15 residues in the CDR3. The CDR3 is CASSYGGLAGGEQFF. DNA of the CDR3: TGTGCCAGCAGTTACGGGGGACTAGCGGGAGGTGAGCAGTTCTTC.

V is TRBV15 and J is TRBJ1-6; possibly TRBD1 for D (5 bases). V lost 0 bases and J 10 bases, leaving 19 bases between the germline ends. Germline assignment: CDR1 LNHNV and CDR2 YYDKDF (reference sequence). This CDR3 spans 17 amino acids. The CDR3 protein is CATSRDWILGGESPLHF. CDR3 bases: TGTGCCACCAGCAGAGATTGGATTTTAGGAGGGGAGTCACCCCTCCACTTT.

V usage is TRBV11-2 and J usage is TRBJ2-3; 8 nucleotides agree with TRBD1. V lost 4 bases to trimming and J lost 3 bases; unmatched junction nucleotides: 9. CDR1 and CDR2 (germline): SGHAT, FQNNGV. CDR3 length equals 16 residues. CDR3 region: CASSYLGQVLTDTQYF. DNA for the CDR3: TGTGCCAGCAGCTACCTGGGACAGGTATTAACAGATACGCAGTATTTT.

The chain employs TRBV10-3 and TRBJ1-1; D is unresolved. Germline CDR1 ENHRY, CDR2 SYGVKD. The CDR3 loop spans 15 amino acids. V lost 4 bases and J lost 1, with 13 bases in between. The CDR3 loop is CAISGIGSQNTEAFF. CDR3 in DNA: TGTGCCATCAGTGGTATCGGGAGTCAGAACACTGAAGCTTTCTTT.

The chain links TRBV7-3 to TRBJ2-1; TRBD2 might be the D (6 bases). Germline-derived CDR1 and CDR2 are SGHTA and FQGTGA. Trimming took off 4 bases at V and 3 bases at J, with 10 bases between the two ends. The CDR3 is 14 amino acids. In DNA, the CDR3 is TGTGCCAGCAGCTCTCCGGGACTCTACAATGAGCAGTTCTTC. Residues: CASSSPGLYNEQFF.

This clone appeared a few times. This chain uses TRBV5-4 with TRBJ1-2, with 7 bases fitting TRBD1. V shed 4 bases, J shed 1 base, and the junction held 4 bases outside the gene matches. The CDR3 length is 14 residues. The germline gives CDR1 SGHNT, CDR2 YYREEE (reference sequence). The CDR3 DNA follows: TGTGCCAGCAGCGTTCGGGACAGTAACTATGGCTACACCTTC. Its protein is CASSVRDSNYGYTF. The whole variable domain, remainder taken from reference TRBV5-4 and TRBJ1-2, is ETGVTQSPTHLIKTRGQQVTLRCSSQSGHNTVSWYQQALGQGPQFIFQYYREEENGRGNFPPRFSGLQFPNYSSELNVNALELDDSALYLCASSVRDSNYGYTFGSGTRLTVV.

The chain couples TRBV5-1 to TRBJ1-2, with D possibly TRBD1 on 6 matching bases. Trimming cost V 4 bases and J 3 bases, with 13 bases left between them. Germline V gene lookup returns CDR1 SGHRS and CDR2 YFSETQ. There are 14 residues in the CDR3. The CDR3 loop is CASSIPGADYGYTF. As DNA, the CDR3 is TGCGCCAGCAGCATTCCAGGGGCGGACTATGGCTACACCTTC. Based on the CDR3 plus reference TRBV5-1 and TRBJ1-2, the full variable domain is KAGVTQTPRYLIKTRGQQVTLSCSPISGHRSVSWYQQTPGQGLQFLFEYFSETQRNKGNFPGRFSGRQFSNSRSEMNVSTLELGDSALYLCASSIPGADYGYTFGSGTRLTVV.

The chain has TRBV5-1 and TRBJ2-7; 8 positions match TRBD1. Germline lookup yields CDR1 SGHRS and CDR2 YFSETQ. The CDR3 is 15 residues long. The J segment lost 9 bases and the V segment lost 2 bases, leaving 13 bases of the junction unmatched. CDR3: CASSFWDRTFTRQYF. The CDR3, as DNA: TGCGCCAGCAGCTTTTGGGACAGGACCTTTACGAGGCAGTACTTC.

The rearrangement links TRBV7-2 to TRBJ1-5; TRBD1 matches 8 bases. V shed 4 bases and J 9 bases; nucleotides not matched to a gene: 8. Germline V gene lookup returns CDR1 SGHTA and CDR2 FQGNSA. The CDR3 totals 14 residues. Here the CDR3 DNA reads TGTGCCAGCAGCTCCGGACAGGGTCAAGGGCCCCAGCATTTT. Protein: CASSSGQGQGPQHF. The complete variable domain, with remaining parts taken from reference TRBV7-2 and TRBJ1-5, reads GAGVSQSPSNKVTEKGKDVELRCDPISGHTALYWYRQSLGQGLEFLIYFQGNSAPDKSGLPSDRFSAERTGGSVSTLTIQRTQQEDSAVYLCASSSGQGQGPQHFGDGTRLSIL.

This clone was observed a single time. V is TRBV27 and J is TRBJ2-7; TRBD2 matches at 9 bases. V was clipped by 2 bases and J by 5 bases; unmatched bases: 4. Germline V gene lookup returns CDR1 MNHEY and CDR2 SMNVEV (reference sequence). CDR3 length equals 14 residues. CDR3 in DNA: TGTGCCAGCAGTTTACGGGAGCGGGGGGACGAGCAGTACTTC. Translated, it gives CASSLRERGDEQYF.

This chain joins TRBV2 and TRBJ2-7, with D maybe TRBD1 (6 bases). This CDR3 has 14 residues. Per germline, CDR1 SNHLY and CDR2 FYNNEI. V lost 10 bases, J lost 0 bases, and 16 bases lay in between. The CDR3 reads CATGKEQGSYEQYF. CDR3 coding DNA: TGTGCCACCGGAAAAGAACAGGGCTCCTACGAGCAGTACTTC. Drawing the rest from reference TRBV2 and TRBJ2-7, the complete variable domain is EPEVTQTPSHQVTQMGQEVILRCVPISNHLYFYWYRQILGQKVEFLVSFYNNEISEKSEIFDDQFSVERPDGSNFTLKIRSTKLEDSAMYFCATGKEQGSYEQYFGPGTRLTVT.

The chain has TRBV13 and TRBJ1-1; D not certain. The CDR3 consists of 15 residues. Germline V gene data show CDR1 as PRHDT and CDR2 as FYEKMQ (reference sequence). Between the trimmed V and J ends, which lost 0 bases and 0 bases, there was a span of 8 bases. CDR3: CASSLGRQMNTEAFF. The DNA for the CDR3 is TGTGCCAGCAGCTTAGGGCGGCAGATGAACACTGAAGCTTTCTTT.

V gene TRBV2 combines with J gene TRBJ1-3; 7 bases align to TRBD1. The length of the CDR3 is 15 residues. After removal of 9 bases from V and 0 bases from J, the junction contained 8 bases not matched to a gene. Germline values: CDR1 SNHLY, CDR2 FYNNEI. CDR3 sequence: CASTQGGGSGNTIYF. DNA of the CDR3: TGTGCCAGTACGCAGGGGGGCGGCTCTGGAAACACCATATATTTT.

This chain connects TRBV6-1 to TRBJ2-3; 8 positions agree with TRBD2. The germline V gene has CDR1 MNHNS and CDR2 SASEGT. V shed 1 base, J shed 1 base, and the junction held 4 bases outside the gene matches. This CDR3 is built from 16 residues. Written as DNA, the CDR3 is TGTGCCAGCAGTGAAGGACTAGCGAGACGCACAGATACGCAGTATTTT. The encoded protein is CASSEGLARRTDTQYF.

The V call is TRBV18, the J call TRBJ1-2; D unclear. The V gene lost 0 bases and the J gene lost 0 bases, with 14 bases spanning the gap. CDR1 is KGHSH and CDR2 is LQKENI in the germline V gene. The CDR3 sequence is 17 residues long. The DNA for the CDR3 is TGTGCCAGCTCACCACCCGGGGTGGACCCCTCTAACTATGGCTACACCTTC. This sequence encodes CASSPPGVDPSNYGYTF. Looking up the rest from reference TRBV18 and TRBJ1-2 gives the full variable domain: NAGVMQNPRHLVRRRGQEARLRCSPMKGHSHVYWYRQLPEEGLKFMVYLQKENIIDESGMPKERFSAEFPKEGPSILRIQQVVRGDSAAYFCASSPPGVDPSNYGYTFGSGTRLTVV.

This chain links TRBV7-2 with TRBJ1-1; 8 bases line up with TRBD1. V was clipped by 5 bases and J by 2 bases; unmatched bases: 7. Germline V gene data show CDR1 as SGHTA and CDR2 as FQGNSA. The CDR3 runs 15 residues. The CDR3 bases are TGTGCCAGCAGCCAAGGGGACAGGCAAAACACTGAAGCTTTCTTT. Residues: CASSQGDRQNTEAFF.

This chain uses TRBV28 with TRBJ1-2; D unclear. CDR1 is MDHEN and CDR2 is SYDVKM in the germline V gene. CDR3 length: 15 residues. V lost 7 bases to trimming and J lost 3 bases, with 18 bases between them. In nucleotides, the CDR3 is TGTGCCAGCAACTCGGCGGAGAGAGGATACTATGGCTACACCTTC. This translates into CASNSAERGYYGYTF.